This T cell receptor (beta chain) is drawn from a study of type 1 and type 2 diabetes patients. Study-wide background: Magnetic bead positive selection isolated CD4+ or CD8+ T cells from PBMCs. Study-level points and caveats: Between type 2 diabetes and control samples, V and J usage averaged roughly 0.97 correlation.

PCR was run on genomic DNA. Multiplex PCR with 30 forward and 13 reverse primers amplified the TCR beta CDR3. TCRdb re-analysed the multiplex PCR reads in MiXCR, keeping a single row per CDR3 protein. The sample carries about 270,000 distinct CDR3 sequences, around 50% recorded once. As to this clonotype: Its antigen is undetermined. Germline is not matched at one junction end, which may reflect a read error.

Per the germline V gene, CDR1 is SNHLY and CDR2 is FYNNEI. CDR3 size: 14 residues. The chain has TRBV2 and TRBJ1-1; D gene uncertain. The source of this sequence is a man between 18 and 35 years old with type 2 diabetes. Material for sequencing was peripheral blood mononuclear cells (PBMCs). CDR3 DNA sequence: TGTGCCTGCAGTGATTTACTCATGAACACTGAAGCTTTCTTT. Protein product: CACSDLLMNTEAFF.